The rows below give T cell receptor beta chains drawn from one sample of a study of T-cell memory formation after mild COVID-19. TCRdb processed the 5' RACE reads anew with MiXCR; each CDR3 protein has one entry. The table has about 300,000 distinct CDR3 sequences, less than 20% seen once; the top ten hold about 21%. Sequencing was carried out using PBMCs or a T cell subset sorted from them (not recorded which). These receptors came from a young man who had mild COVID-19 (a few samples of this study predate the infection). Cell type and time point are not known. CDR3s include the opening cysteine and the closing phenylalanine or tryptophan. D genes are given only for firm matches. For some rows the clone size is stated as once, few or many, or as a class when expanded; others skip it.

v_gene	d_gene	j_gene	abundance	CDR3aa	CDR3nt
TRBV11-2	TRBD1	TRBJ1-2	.	CASSLGGTGTNYGYTF	TGTGCCAGCAGCTTAGGTGGGACAGGGACTAACTATGGCTACACCTTC
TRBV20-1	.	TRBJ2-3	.	CSASPLASTDTQYF	TGCAGTGCTAGTCCCCTAGCGAGCACAGATACGCAGTATTTT
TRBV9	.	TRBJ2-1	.	CASSVGLAHFAEQFF	TGTGCCAGCAGCGTGGGGCTAGCGCATTTCGCTGAGCAGTTCTTC
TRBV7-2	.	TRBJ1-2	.	CASTPLLYGYTF	TGTGCCAGCACCCCTTTGCTCTATGGCTACACCTTC
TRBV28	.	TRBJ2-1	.	CASSWGPNNEQFF	TGTGCCAGCAGTTGGGGGCCAAACAATGAGCAGTTCTTC
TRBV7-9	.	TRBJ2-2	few	CASSLADGGTGELFF	TGTGCCAGCAGCTTAGCCGATGGGGGCACCGGGGAGCTGTTTTTT
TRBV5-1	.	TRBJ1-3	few	CASSPGSNTIYF	TGCGCCAGCAGCCCAGGAAGCAACACCATATATTTT
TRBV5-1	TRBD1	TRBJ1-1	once	CASSPGQGGGYEAFF	TGCGCCAGCAGCCCCGGACAGGGAGGGGGGTATGAAGCTTTCTTT
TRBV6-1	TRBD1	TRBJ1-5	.	CASSHATGGTQPQHF	TGTGCCAGCAGCCACGCAACAGGGGGCACTCAGCCCCAGCATTTT
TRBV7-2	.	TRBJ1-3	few	CASSSIARVISGNTIYF	TGTGCCAGCAGCTCGATAGCGAGGGTAATCTCTGGAAACACCATATATTTT
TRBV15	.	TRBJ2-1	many	CATSSHRADGDHF	TGTGCCACCAGCAGCCACAGGGCTGACGGGGACCACTTC
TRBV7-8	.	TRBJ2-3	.	CASSLQRGTDTQYF	TGTGCCAGCAGCTTACAACGAGGCACAGATACGCAGTATTTT
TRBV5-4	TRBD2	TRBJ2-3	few	CASSWGAGGRTDTQYF	TGTGCCAGCAGCTGGGGAGCGGGGGGGCGCACAGATACGCAGTATTTT
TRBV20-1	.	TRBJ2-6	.	CSAKRGFGANVLTF	TGCAGTGCTAAACGGGGGTTTGGGGCCAACGTCCTGACTTTC
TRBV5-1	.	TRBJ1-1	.	CASSPSASNTEAFF	TGCGCCAGCAGCCCTTCAGCATCCAACACTGAAGCTTTCTTT
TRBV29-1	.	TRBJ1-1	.	CSARAQVMNTEAFF	TGCAGCGCCCGAGCACAGGTGATGAACACTGAAGCTTTCTTT
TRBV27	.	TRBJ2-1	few	CASSPYLASSYNEQFF	TGTGCCAGCAGTCCCTATCTGGCCAGCTCCTACAATGAGCAGTTCTTC
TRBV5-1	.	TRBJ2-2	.	CASSLSGPSQAGELFF	TGCGCCAGCAGCTTGAGCGGGCCATCCCAGGCCGGGGAGCTGTTTTTT
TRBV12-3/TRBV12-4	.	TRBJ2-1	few	CASSFGLNEQFF	TGTGCCAGCAGTTTTGGACTGAATGAGCAGTTCTTC
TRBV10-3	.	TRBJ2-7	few	CAGSRDSYEQYF	TGTGCCGGCTCCCGGGACTCCTACGAGCAGTACTTC
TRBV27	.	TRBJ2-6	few	CASSYGASGANVLTF	TGTGCCAGCAGTTACGGGGCTTCTGGGGCCAACGTCCTGACTTTC
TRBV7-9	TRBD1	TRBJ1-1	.	CASSYTTGANTEAFF	TGTGCCAGCAGCTATACAACAGGGGCGAACACTGAAGCTTTCTTT
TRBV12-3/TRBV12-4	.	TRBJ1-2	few	CASSLFAYSGGYTF	TGTGCCAGCAGTTTATTCGCCTACTCGGGGGGCTACACCTTC
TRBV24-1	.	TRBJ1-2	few	CATSDGDMPNYGYTF	TGTGCCACCAGTGATGGGGACATGCCTAACTATGGCTACACCTTC
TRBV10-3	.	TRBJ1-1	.	CAIRSGRNTEAFF	TGTGCCATCAGATCCGGACGGAACACTGAAGCTTTCTTT
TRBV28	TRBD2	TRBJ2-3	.	CASSLGSAGGTDTQYF	TGTGCCAGCAGTTTGGGGTCAGCGGGGGGCACAGATACGCAGTATTTT
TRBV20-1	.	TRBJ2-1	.	CSASGYNEQFF	TGCAGTGCTAGCGGCTACAATGAGCAGTTCTTC
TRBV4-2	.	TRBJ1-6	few	CASSQDVVRVGSPLHF	TGTGCCAGCAGCCAAGATGTAGTCAGGGTTGGGTCACCCCTCCACTTT
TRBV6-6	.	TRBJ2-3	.	CASSLGASGQYF	TGTGCCAGCAGCCTCGGGGCGTCTGGGCAGTATTTT
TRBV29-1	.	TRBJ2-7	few	CSVVPGPTRYEQYF	TGCAGCGTTGTCCCCGGGCCGACGAGGTACGAGCAGTACTTC
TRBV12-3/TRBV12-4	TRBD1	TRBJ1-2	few	CASSLWTTTTGQGDGYTF	TGTGCCAGCAGTCTCTGGACCACAACGACGGGACAGGGGGATGGCTACACCTTC
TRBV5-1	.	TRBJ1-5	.	CASSSGLSNQPQHF	TGCGCCAGCAGCTCGGGACTTAGCAATCAGCCCCAGCATTTT
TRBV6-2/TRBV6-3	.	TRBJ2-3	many	CASSYEGGTPGTQYF	TGTGCCAGCAGTTACGAAGGGGGAACCCCAGGGACGCAGTATTTT
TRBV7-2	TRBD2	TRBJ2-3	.	CASSLGLAGVDTQYF	TGTGCCAGCAGCTTAGGCCTAGCGGGAGTAGATACGCAGTATTTT
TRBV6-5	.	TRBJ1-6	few	CASSFKVRRNSPLHF	TGTGCCAGCAGTTTTAAGGTCAGAAGGAATTCACCCCTCCACTTT
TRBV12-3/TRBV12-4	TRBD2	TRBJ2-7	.	CASSFREAIIPQYF	TGTGCCAGCAGTTTTCGGGAGGCTATAATTCCGCAGTACTTC
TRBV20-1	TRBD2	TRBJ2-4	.	CSAYRLAGKLIQYF	TGCAGTGCTTACCGACTAGCGGGGAAACTCATTCAGTACTTC
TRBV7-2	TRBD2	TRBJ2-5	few	CASSFGLAGTQETQYF	TGTGCCAGCAGTTTCGGACTAGCGGGGACCCAAGAGACCCAGTACTTC
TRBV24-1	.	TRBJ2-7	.	CATSEPGDTPGVLYEQYF	TGTGCCACCAGTGAACCCGGGGACACCCCGGGGGTACTATACGAGCAGTACTTC
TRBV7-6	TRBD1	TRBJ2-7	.	CASSSAQGAYEQYF	TGTGCCAGCAGCTCAGCACAGGGGGCTTACGAGCAGTACTTC
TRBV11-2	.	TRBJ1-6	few	CASSSPSGRYSPLHF	TGTGCCAGCAGCTCCCCCTCAGGCCGGTATTCACCCCTCCACTTT
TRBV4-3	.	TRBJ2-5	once	CASSRNRWQETQYF	TGCGCCAGCAGCCGGAACCGGTGGCAAGAGACCCAGTACTTC
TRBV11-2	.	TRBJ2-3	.	CASSLGGTIDTQYF	TGTGCCAGCAGCCTCGGGGGTACCATAGATACGCAGTATTTT
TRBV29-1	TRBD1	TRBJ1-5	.	CSVVDRDGNQPQHF	TGCAGCGTCGTGGACAGGGATGGGAACCAGCCCCAGCATTTT
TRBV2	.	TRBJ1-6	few	CASSDSQGWGPLHF	TGTGCCAGCAGTGATTCGCAGGGGTGGGGACCCCTCCACTTT
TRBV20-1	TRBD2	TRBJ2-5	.	CSAPRLSGIGETQYF	TGCAGTGCCCCAAGACTTAGCGGGATAGGGGAGACCCAGTACTTC
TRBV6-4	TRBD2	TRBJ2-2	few	CASSSGLEGSGELFF	TGTGCCAGCAGTTCGGGACTAGAAGGCTCCGGGGAGCTGTTTTTT
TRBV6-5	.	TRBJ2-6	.	CASGPVPGANVLTF	.
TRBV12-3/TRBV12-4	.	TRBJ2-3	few	CASSLRVYTDTQYF	TGTGCCAGCAGTTTGCGGGTATACACAGATACGCAGTATTTT
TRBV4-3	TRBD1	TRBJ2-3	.	CASSQGTGVADTQYF	TGCGCCAGCAGCCAAGGGACAGGGGTTGCAGATACGCAGTATTTT
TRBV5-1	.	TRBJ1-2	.	CASSLEEGGGYTF	TGCGCCAGCAGCTTGGAAGAGGGTGGTGGCTACACCTTC
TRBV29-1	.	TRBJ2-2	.	CSAGLGNTGELFF	TGCAGCGCGGGACTGGGAAACACCGGGGAGCTGTTTTTT
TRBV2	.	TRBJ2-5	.	CASNPMETQYF	TGTGCCAGCAATCCCATGGAGACCCAGTACTTC
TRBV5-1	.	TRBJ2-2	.	CASSPRDGGELFF	TGCGCCAGCAGCCCGCGGGACGGCGGGGAGCTGTTTTTT
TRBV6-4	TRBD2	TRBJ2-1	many	CASSDGTSGGANEQFF	TGTGCCAGCAGTGATGGGACTAGCGGGGGGGCCAATGAGCAGTTCTTC